What follows are 22 T cell receptor beta chains derived from one specimen sequenced in a study of metastatic and nonmetastatic thyroid tumors. TCRdb ran MiXCR on the PCR reads. Of about 17,000 clones listed, 34% were seen once; the top ten hold approximately 17%. No treatment of any kind had been given to any patient before thyroid surgery. The sample was tumor tissue. These receptors were obtained from a female donor with papillary thyroid cancer or a benign thyroid nodule (not recorded which). Some clones in this sample may be carry-over from other donors' samples.

This rearrangement joins TRBV7-8 to TRBJ1-1; unclear D gene. Trimming took off 1 base at V and 8 bases at J, with 8 bases between the two ends. Germline V lookup: CDR1 SGHVS, CDR2 FQNEAQ. The CDR3 runs to 12 residues. CDR3 bases: TGTGCCAGCAGCTTAGACGTGGACGAAGCTTTCTTT. This encodes CASSLDVDEAFF.

The rearrangement joins TRBV27 to TRBJ2-1; the D gene is possibly TRBD2 (6 bases). The CDR3 runs 15 residues. The V gene lost 3 bases and the J gene lost 5 bases, with 14 bases spanning the gap. The germline gives CDR1 MNHEY, CDR2 SMNVEV (reference sequence). The CDR3 loop is CASSFGGQSHNEQFF. CDR3 in DNA: TGTGCCAGCAGTTTCGGAGGGCAGTCCCACAATGAGCAGTTCTTC.

The chain carries TRBV20-1 and TRBJ2-2, with 8 bases fitting TRBD1. V lost 4 bases and J lost 5; bases outside the gene matches: 9. The CDR3 is made up of 15 amino acids. Germline V gene sequence: CDR1 DFQATT, CDR2 SNEGSKA (reference sequence). CDR3 in DNA: TGCAGTGCTAACCCCGGGACAGGAGGGACCGGGGAGCTGTTTTTT. The encoded protein is CSANPGTGGTGELFF.

This clone has a handful of counts. A much larger clone sits a single nucleotide away, making a read error possible. The chain couples TRBV6-6 to TRBJ2-1; 7 bases align to TRBD2. The CDR3 extends over 15 amino acids. From germline, CDR1 is MNHNY and CDR2 SVGAGI (reference sequence). The V segment lost 2 bases and the J segment 8 bases; nucleotides outside the gene matches: 9. The CDR3 DNA follows: TGTGCCAGCAGTTACCCGACTAGCAGGAGTGATGAGCAGTTCTTC. It translates to CASSYPTSRSDEQFF.

The chain combines TRBV5-6 with TRBJ1-2; D perhaps matches TRBD1 (5 bases). Germline V CDR1 and CDR2: SGHDT, YYEEEE. V lost 0 bases and J lost 2, with 11 bases in between. The CDR3 length is 15 residues. CDR3: CASSLVVGRNYGYTF. In DNA form, the CDR3 reads TGTGCCAGCAGCTTGGTGGTGGGACGGAACTATGGCTACACCTTC.

This clone has a count of ten or more. The CDR3 here is CASTHSGGGQGAQYF. As DNA, the CDR3 is TGTGCCAGCACCCACTCCGGGGGAGGCCAGGGGGCCCAGTACTTC. The gene calls are TRBV7-9 and TRBJ2-5, with a possible D match to TRBD1 (7 bases). The CDR3 is made up of 15 amino acids. The ends were cut back, 7 bases at V and 9 bases at J, with 24 bases in the middle. Germline loops: CDR1 SEHNR, CDR2 FQNEAQ (reference sequence).

The chain combines TRBV20-1 with TRBJ2-3; D gene uncertain. The CDR3 runs to 13 residues. Trimming took 4 bases from V and 0 from J, leaving 8 bases between them. Germline CDR1 DFQATT, CDR2 SNEGSKA (reference sequence). The CDR3 reads CSATDVSTDTQYF. CDR3 sequence (DNA): TGCAGTGCTACTGACGTCAGCACAGATACGCAGTATTTT.

This sequence joins TRBV19 and TRBJ1-5; 7 bases fit TRBD1. Germline V CDR1 and CDR2: LNHDA, SQIVND (reference sequence). The V gene end was trimmed by 5 bases and the J gene end by 5 bases; junction bases not matched to a gene: 9. The CDR3 runs 15 residues. CDR3 coding DNA: TGTGCCAGTAGTGCGGAAGACAGGGAGGATCAGCCCCAGCATTTT. It is translated as CASSAEDREDQPQHF.

This clone was counted only a few times. In DNA, the CDR3 is TGTGCCAGCGGCCAGGGTATAGGGACCCAGTACTTC. It codes for CASGQGIGTQYF. The rearrangement links TRBV7-9 to TRBJ2-5; D is possibly TRBD1 (5 bases). The V gene lost 8 bases and the J gene lost 7 bases, with 14 bases spanning the gap. Germline V gene data show CDR1 as SEHNR and CDR2 as FQNEAQ (reference sequence). The CDR3 extends over 12 amino acids.

The table lists this clone with a few counts. This CDR3 is missing its conserved last phenylalanine or tryptophan, likely due to a read error. The chain has TRBV27 and TRBJ1-6; maybe TRBD1 (6 bases). Per the germline V gene, CDR1 is MNHEY and CDR2 is SMNVEV (reference sequence). The germline V and J ends were trimmed by 6 bases and 14 bases, with 23 bases remaining between them. The CDR3 spans 15 residues. DNA for the CDR3: TGTGCCAGCAGGCGGGACATGAGAAGCCTATCGTCCCTCCACTCT. Amino acids: CASRRDMRSLSSLHS.

The rearrangement uses TRBV6-1 and TRBJ2-1; TRBD2 aligns across 11 bases. The CDR3 contains 16 residues. Unmatched junction bases numbered 11, after V lost 4 bases and J lost 9 bases. Germline V gives CDR1 MNHNS, CDR2 SASEGT. CDR3 sequence: CASSVIAGGPLGEQFF. The DNA for the CDR3 is TGTGCCAGCAGTGTCATAGCGGGAGGGCCCCTTGGTGAGCAGTTCTTC.

There are a few counts of this clone. The gene calls are TRBV15 and TRBJ2-7; D remains ambiguous. The CDR3 extends over 14 amino acids. Germline-derived CDR1 and CDR2 are LNHNV and YYDKDF (reference sequence). V gave up 0 bases and J gave up 6 bases, with 12 bases separating them. CDR3 coding DNA: TGTGCCACCAGCAGAGAGGGCAGGCCGGGCGAGCAGTACTTC. Translating it yields CATSREGRPGEQYF. Variable domain in full (rest from reference TRBV15 and TRBJ2-7): DAMVIQNPRYQVTQFGKPVTLSCSQTLNHNVMYWYQQKSSQAPKLLFHYYDKDFNNEADTPDNFQSRRPNTSFCFLDIRSPGLGDTAMYLCATSREGRPGEQYFGPGTRLTVT.

This clone counts as medium-sized. The rearrangement uses TRBV6-1 and TRBJ1-1; D is uncertain. Trimming removed 6 bases at V and 1 base at J, with 0 bases between. The CDR3 covers 10 residues. The germline V gene has CDR1 MNHNS and CDR2 SASEGT. The CDR3 protein is CASRNTEAFF. CDR3 nucleotide sequence: TGTGCCAGCAGGAACACTGAAGCTTTCTTT.

This clone came up a few times. The chain joins TRBV12-3 or TRBV12-4 to TRBJ2-3, with D possibly matching TRBD1 (5 bases). There are 14 residues in the CDR3. The V end lost 7 bases, the J end lost 0 bases, and 11 bases lay between the germline ends. The CDR3 sequence: CASTTALSTDTQYF. For the CDR3, the DNA is TGTGCCAGCACGACAGCCTTGAGCACAGATACGCAGTATTTT.

The chain uses TRBV20-1 and TRBJ2-1; 7 nucleotides line up with TRBD2. The junction had 15 bases not matched to a gene; V was cut back by 5 bases and J by 8 bases. This CDR3 is built from 15 residues. Germline CDR1 reads DFQATT; CDR2 reads SNEGSKA (reference sequence). CDR3 amino acids: CSALPRETPFYEQFF. As DNA, the CDR3 is TGCAGTGCTTTACCGCGGGAGACCCCCTTTTATGAGCAGTTCTTC.

This chain connects TRBV12-3 or TRBV12-4 to TRBJ1-6; the match to TRBD1 covers 8 bases. This CDR3 region has 13 residues. With V trimmed by 6 bases and J by 13 bases, 8 bases remained unmatched. This CDR3 is CASRGQDISPLHF. The CDR3, as DNA: TGTGCCAGCAGGGGACAGGATATCTCCCCCCTCCACTTT.

This clone is deemed medium-sized. This could be a read error, since a much larger clone is one nucleotide away. Other DNA sequences in this sample translate to the same CDR3. The chain employs TRBV11-2 and TRBJ1-6, with D unresolved. This CDR3 has 13 residues. Germline CDR1 is SGHAT and CDR2 is FQNNGV. Here the CDR3 reads CASSLGGGSPLHF. The CDR3 DNA reads as TGTGCCAGCAGCTTAGGCGGCGGTTCACCTCTCCACTTT.

The chain recombines TRBV20-1 with TRBJ2-7; no firm D call. Germline loops: CDR1 DFQATT, CDR2 SNEGSKA (reference sequence). The V end lost 3 bases, the J end lost 0 bases, and 18 bases lay between the germline ends. The CDR3 extends over 16 amino acids. The chain's CDR3 is CSARSPLRKSSYEQYF. For the CDR3, the DNA is TGCAGTGCTAGGTCCCCCCTGCGGAAGAGCTCCTACGAGCAGTACTTC.

This clone qualifies as medium-sized. V and J are TRBV2 and TRBJ1-3; D is uncertain. Per the germline V gene, CDR1 is SNHLY and CDR2 is FYNNEI. The CDR3 consists of 13 residues. The ends were cut back, 3 bases at V and 3 bases at J, with 6 bases in the middle. CDR3 residues: CASSEEGGNTIYF. The CDR3 DNA sequence: TGTGCCAGCAGTGAGGAGGGTGGAAACACCATATATTTT.

The table lists this clone with a few counts. The CDR3 DNA sequence: TGTGCCACCAGCAGAGAGCGTTACTCCTACAATGAGCAGTTCTTC. Translation gives CATSRERYSYNEQFF. The rearrangement uses TRBV15 and TRBJ2-1; D uncertain. The CDR3 consists of 15 residues. Per germline, CDR1 LNHNV and CDR2 YYDKDF (reference sequence). Trimming took off 0 bases at V and 0 bases at J, with 6 bases between the two ends. Full variable domain (remainder filled in from reference TRBV15 and TRBJ2-1): DAMVIQNPRYQVTQFGKPVTLSCSQTLNHNVMYWYQQKSSQAPKLLFHYYDKDFNNEADTPDNFQSRRPNTSFCFLDIRSPGLGDTAMYLCATSRERYSYNEQFFGPGTRLTVL.

The rearrangement joins TRBV11-2 to TRBJ2-2, with 11 bases that match TRBD1. The germline gives CDR1 SGHAT, CDR2 FQNNGV. This CDR3 comprises 17 residues. J was trimmed by 6 bases and V by 5 bases; bases with no gene match: 11. Written as DNA, the CDR3 is TGTGCCAGCAGCCCCATCTCCGGGACAGGGGGGGCCGGGGAGCTGTTTTTT. Translated: CASSPISGTGGAGELFF.

By sample fraction, this clone is medium-sized. The chain is built from TRBV24-1 and TRBJ2-1, with 12 bases that match TRBD2. The CDR3 sequence is 17 residues long. J lost 7 bases, V lost 1 base, and 7 bases had no gene match. The germline V gene has CDR1 KGHDR and CDR2 SFDVKD. CDR3 nucleotide sequence: TGTGCCACCAGTGATTTTACGACTAGCGGGAGATCGAATGAGCAGTTCTTC. Residues: CATSDFTTSGRSNEQFF.